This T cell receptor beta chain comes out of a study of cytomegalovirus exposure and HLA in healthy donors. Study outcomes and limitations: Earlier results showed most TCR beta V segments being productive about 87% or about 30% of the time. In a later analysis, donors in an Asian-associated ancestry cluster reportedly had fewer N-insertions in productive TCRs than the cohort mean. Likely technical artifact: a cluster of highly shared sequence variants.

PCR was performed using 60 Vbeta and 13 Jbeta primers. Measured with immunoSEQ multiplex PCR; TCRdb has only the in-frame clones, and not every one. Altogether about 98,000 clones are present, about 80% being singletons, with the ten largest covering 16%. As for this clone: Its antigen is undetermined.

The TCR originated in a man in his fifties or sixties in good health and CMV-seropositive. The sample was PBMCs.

For the CDR3, the DNA is TGTGCCTGGAGTGCTGGGGCAGGGGGGCAGTTCTTC. Residues: CAWSAGAGGQFF. The rearrangement joins TRBV30 to TRBJ2-1; 7 bases line up with TRBD1. The CDR3 spans 12 residues. V trimming: 1 base; J trimming: 12 bases; junction bases outside the gene matches: 6. Germline-derived CDR1 and CDR2 are GTSNPN and SVGIG (reference sequence).